This is a list of T cell receptor beta chains from one sample in a study of blood T cell repertoires in COVID-19. Sequencing used immunoSEQ multiplex PCR; TCRdb keeps in-frame clones, though not all of them. The sample consists of about 130,000 clones, 84% of them appearing once. The sample was peripheral blood. The receptors derive from a woman younger than 45 who had recovered from COVID-19. Each CDR3 is given with its conserved first and last residue. D genes are given only for firm matches. A row's size may be missing; if present it is once, few, many or a size class.

v_gene	d_gene	j_gene	abundance	CDR3aa	CDR3nt
TRBV5-1	TRBD2	TRBJ2-3	NA	CASSAWGFGGGAKEDTQYF	TGCGCCAGCAGCGCTTGGGGATTTGGCGGGGGGGCGAAGGAAGATACGCAGTATTTT
TRBV18	TRBD1	TRBJ1-2	NA	CASSSGQAGTF	TGTGCCAGCTCATCGGGACAGGCGGGGACCTTC
TRBV5-4	NA	TRBJ2-1	NA	CASSLEFAGAEQFF	TGTGCCAGCAGCTTGGAATTTGCGGGGGCGGAGCAGTTCTTC
TRBV14	NA	TRBJ1-6	NA	CASSQDRTEGYSPLHF	TGTGCCAGCAGCCAAGACCGGACAGAAGGATATTCACCCCTCCACTTT
TRBV11-2	TRBD1	TRBJ1-1	NA	CASSAIGQVNTEAFF	TGTGCCAGCAGCGCCATCGGACAGGTAAACACTGAAGCTTTCTTT
TRBV20-1	NA	TRBJ1-1	few	CSASLSTNTEAFF	TGCAGTGCTAGTTTATCAACTAACACTGAAGCTTTCTTT
TRBV4-1	TRBD2	TRBJ2-3	NA	CASSPPRASGGSDTQYF	TGCGCCAGCAGCCCTCCCCGGGCTAGCGGGGGATCAGATACGCAGTATTTT
TRBV30	NA	TRBJ1-1	NA	CAWSKGSRRTEAFF	TGTGCCTGGAGTAAGGGATCAAGGAGGACTGAAGCTTTCTTT
TRBV10-2	TRBD2	TRBJ2-3	NA	CASSTTSGLSTDTQYF	TGCGCCAGCAGTACGACTAGCGGGCTTTCCACAGATACGCAGTATTTT
TRBV5-1	NA	TRBJ2-7	few	CASSLATGNGAYEQYF	TGCGCCAGCAGCTTGGCCACAGGGAACGGCGCCTACGAGCAGTACTTC
TRBV3-1/TRBV3-2	NA	TRBJ2-5	once	CASSQHRVLQETQYF	TGTGCCAGCAGCCAACACCGGGTCCTCCAAGAGACCCAGTACTTC
TRBV13	TRBD1	TRBJ2-2	once	CASSYFQGQGATGELFF	TGTGCCAGCAGCTACTTCCAGGGACAGGGGGCCACCGGGGAGCTGTTTTTT
TRBV5-1	NA	TRBJ1-1	NA	CASSFGGMNTEAFF	TGCGCCAGCAGCTTCGGCGGAATGAACACTGAAGCTTTCTTT
TRBV5-4	NA	TRBJ1-6	NA	CASSSGDSPLHF	TGTGCCAGCAGCTCAGGGGATTCACCCCTCCACTTT
TRBV7-9	NA	TRBJ1-1	NA	CASSLVGGKQAFF	TGTGCCAGCAGCTTAGTTGGCGGGAAGCAAGCTTTCTTT
TRBV5-6	NA	TRBJ2-4	NA	CASSLELAKNIQYF	TGTGCCAGCAGCTTGGAACTAGCCAAAAACATTCAGTACTTC
TRBV28	TRBD1	TRBJ1-4	NA	CASRHGTGTNEKLFF	TGTGCCAGCAGGCACGGGACAGGGACTAATGAAAAACTGTTTTTT
TRBV4-1	TRBD2	TRBJ2-2	few	CASRRTSGSRANTGELFF	TGCGCCAGCAGACGGACTAGCGGGAGCCGCGCGAACACCGGGGAGCTGTTTTTT